These 8 T cell receptor beta chains originate from one sample sequenced in a study of T cell responses to AZD1222 COVID-19 vaccine. Some clones are missing from TCRdb's copy, which holds only in-frame ones; the method was immunoSEQ multiplex PCR. Counted here are 100,000 to 150,000 clones, around 83% occurring once; the ten biggest clones make up roughly a quarter. Sequenced material: peripheral blood, taken 28 days after the second AZD1222 dose. The origin of the receptors is an adult who received the AZD1222 COVID-19 vaccine.

The rearrangement uses TRBV6-2 or TRBV6-3 and TRBJ2-7; D is undetermined. The CDR3 sequence is 11 residues long. The V gene lost 5 bases and the J gene lost 2 bases, with 4 bases spanning the gap. Germline V lookup: CDR1 MNHEY, CDR2 SVGEGT. The CDR3 loop is CASSKAYEQYF. CDR3 DNA sequence: TGTGCCAGCAGTAAGGCCTACGAGCAGTACTTC.

The rearrangement uses TRBV19 and TRBJ1-4, with D possibly matching TRBD1 (5 bases). The CDR3 has 15 amino acids. The V gene's germline CDR1 is LNHDA and CDR2 SQIVND (reference sequence). With 3 bases removed from V and 3 bases from J, the gap between germline ends came to 11 bases. CDR3 sequence (DNA): TGTGCCAGTAGTATCTGGGGGACGGCTAATGAAAAACTGTTTTTT. Translation: CASSIWGTANEKLFF.

CDR3: CASSYRQGASRNEQYF. The CDR3 region has the DNA TGTGCCAGCAGTTACAGACAGGGGGCAAGTCGGAACGAGCAGTACTTC. The rearrangement joins TRBV28 to TRBJ2-7; 10 positions match TRBD1. Trimming cost V 4 bases and J 5 bases; bases outside gene matches: 11. Germline values: CDR1 MDHEN, CDR2 SYDVKM. This CDR3 comprises 16 residues.

J is TRBJ2-5 and V is TRBV3-1 (or the pseudogene TRBV3-2); 7 bases fit TRBD1. V shed 4 bases, J shed 2 bases, and the junction held 19 bases outside the gene matches. The CDR3 contains 19 residues. Germline V lookup: CDR1 LGHDT, CDR2 YNNKEL (reference sequence). CDR3 protein: CASSRDSTATPPQQETQYF. CDR3 in DNA: TGTGCCAGCAGCCGGGACAGTACCGCAACACCCCCCCAGCAAGAGACCCAGTACTTC.

This clone was counted only a few times. The chain recombines TRBV29-1 with TRBJ2-1, with 8 nucleotides matching TRBD1. Germline CDR1 is SQVTM and CDR2 is ANQGSEA. Germline trimming cut 8 bases from V and 11 bases from J; bases unmatched to any gene: 14. CDR3 length: 13 amino acids. For the CDR3, the DNA is TGCAGCCTGAGGGAGGACAGGGAAAATCAGCAGTTCTTC. Translating it yields CSLREDRENQQFF.

J is TRBJ1-3 and V is TRBV4-3; TRBD1 matches at 7 bases. With V trimmed by 2 bases and J by 2 bases, 6 bases remained unmatched. CDR3 length: 16 amino acids. Germline CDR1 reads LGHNA; CDR2 reads YSLEER. CDR3 DNA sequence: TGCGCCAGCAGCCAATCCCCAACAGGGGCTGGAAACACCATATATTTT. Residues: CASSQSPTGAGNTIYF.

The gene calls are TRBV6-5 and TRBJ1-2, with 7 bases that match TRBD1. The CDR3 extends over 15 amino acids. CDR1 MNHEY and CDR2 SVGAGI come from the germline V gene. J gave up 0 bases and V 2 bases, and 3 bases lay outside the gene matches. CDR3 residues: CASSYGDRPNYGYTF. CDR3 in DNA: TGTGCCAGCAGTTACGGGGACAGACCTAACTATGGCTACACCTTC.

The chain joins TRBV18 to TRBJ1-6, with D possibly TRBD1 on 6 matching bases. Germline V CDR1 and CDR2: KGHSH, LQKENI. This CDR3 spans 14 amino acids. V was pared by 4 bases and J by 12 bases, with 16 bases between. The CDR3 region has the DNA TGTGCCAGCTCACTGGGACAAATAACCGTACCCCTCCACTTT. It is translated as CASSLGQITVPLHF.